This is a list of T cell receptor beta chains from one sample in a study of cytomegalovirus exposure and HLA in healthy donors. Clones were read by immunoSEQ multiplex PCR, and TCRdb kept only the in-frame ones, dropping some. The sample includes roughly 130,000 clones, about 85% of them seen just once. Sequences were obtained from PBMCs. These receptors originate from a boy between 5 and 17 years old in good health and CMV-seronegative. Both conserved end residues are part of each CDR3. A D gene is named only where the DNA matches it firmly. Where a row states a size, it is once, few, many or the class of an expanded clone; other rows omit it.

abundance: NA
v_gene: TRBV29-1
d_gene: NA
j_gene: TRBJ1-1
CDR3nt: TGCAGTGCCCAGAGTGGGCAGGGATTTGCGAACACTGAAGCTTTCTTT
CDR3aa: CSAQSGQGFANTEAFF

abundance: NA
v_gene: TRBV4-3
d_gene: TRBD2
j_gene: TRBJ2-1
CDR3nt: TGCGCCAGCAGCCAAACACTAGCGGGGGTAAACTACAATGAGCAGTTCTTC
CDR3aa: CASSQTLAGVNYNEQFF

abundance: once
v_gene: TRBV9
d_gene: NA
j_gene: TRBJ2-5
CDR3nt: TGTGCCAGCAGCGTAGGGGCAGTGGTGCGGGGAGAGACCCAGTACTTC
CDR3aa: CASSVGAVVRGETQYF

abundance: NA
v_gene: TRBV7-3
d_gene: NA
j_gene: TRBJ1-1
CDR3nt: TGTGCCAGCAGCATGAATGGACATTCGAACACTGAAGCTTTCTTT
CDR3aa: CASSMNGHSNTEAFF

abundance: NA
v_gene: TRBV21-1
d_gene: NA
j_gene: TRBJ1-1
CDR3nt: TGTGCCAGCAGCCTGGTTCATGGATTATCGGGGAGCACTGAAGCTTTCTTT
CDR3aa: CASSLVHGLSGSTEAFF

abundance: NA
v_gene: TRBV29-1
d_gene: NA
j_gene: TRBJ2-1
CDR3nt: TGCAGCGTTGGTGACAGGACCTTCTACAATGAGCAGTTCTTC
CDR3aa: CSVGDRTFYNEQFF

abundance: NA
v_gene: TRBV9
d_gene: NA
j_gene: TRBJ2-7
CDR3nt: TGTGCCAGCAGCCCGAAGGTTCGGGACACAGCCTACGAGCAGTACTTC
CDR3aa: CASSPKVRDTAYEQYF

abundance: NA
v_gene: TRBV4-3
d_gene: TRBD2
j_gene: TRBJ2-3
CDR3nt: TGCGCCAGCAGCCAAGTAATTAAGCGGGAGGTACCTAGCACAGATACGCAGTATTTT
CDR3aa: CASSQVIKREVPSTDTQYF

abundance: once
v_gene: TRBV7-2
d_gene: NA
j_gene: TRBJ1-1
CDR3nt: TGTGCCAGCAGCTTAGCGCCAGGGATGAATACTGAAGCTTTCTTT
CDR3aa: CASSLAPGMNTEAFF

abundance: NA
v_gene: TRBV7-2
d_gene: NA
j_gene: TRBJ1-3
CDR3nt: TGTGCCAGCAGCTTACTACTGATCTCTGGAAACACCATATATTTT
CDR3aa: CASSLLLISGNTIYF

abundance: NA
v_gene: TRBV7-9
d_gene: NA
j_gene: TRBJ2-7
CDR3nt: TGTGCCAGCAGCCCCGGGGGGCGTATTCACTACGAGCAGTACTTC
CDR3aa: CASSPGGRIHYEQYF

abundance: NA
v_gene: TRBV15
d_gene: TRBD1
j_gene: TRBJ2-1
CDR3nt: TGTGCCACCAGCAGAGATTACAGGGGTGGTCACAATGAGCAGTTCTTC
CDR3aa: CATSRDYRGGHNEQFF

abundance: NA
v_gene: TRBV19
d_gene: TRBD1
j_gene: TRBJ1-5
CDR3nt: TGTGCCAGTAAGACATCTACAGGGGACCAGCCCCAGCATTTT
CDR3aa: CASKTSTGDQPQHF

abundance: few
v_gene: TRBV7-2
d_gene: TRBD1
j_gene: TRBJ1-5
CDR3nt: TGTGCCAGCAGCTTAGCTTTTGACAGGGGAAGCAATCAGCCCCAGCATTTT
CDR3aa: CASSLAFDRGSNQPQHF

abundance: NA
v_gene: TRBV6-5
d_gene: NA
j_gene: TRBJ1-5
CDR3nt: TGTGCCAGCAGTGCGTACAATCAGCCCCAGCATTTT
CDR3aa: CASSAYNQPQHF

abundance: NA
v_gene: TRBV6-5
d_gene: NA
j_gene: TRBJ2-7
CDR3nt: TGTGCCAGCAGTTACGGCGGAGGGAGCTACGAGCAGTACTTC
CDR3aa: CASSYGGGSYEQYF

abundance: NA
v_gene: TRBV25-1
d_gene: TRBD1
j_gene: TRBJ1-1
CDR3nt: TGTGCCAGCAGTGACCCGACAGGGTCTACTGAAGCTTTCTTT
CDR3aa: CASSDPTGSTEAFF

abundance: once
v_gene: TRBV2
d_gene: NA
j_gene: TRBJ2-7
CDR3nt: TGTGCCAGCAGTGGGGAGAGGTCGGTGGTAGAGCAGTACTTC
CDR3aa: CASSGERSVVEQYF

abundance: once
v_gene: TRBV6-6
d_gene: TRBD2
j_gene: TRBJ2-1
CDR3nt: TGTGCCAGCAGTTACTTTAGCGGGGGGGCGAATGAGCAGTTCTTC
CDR3aa: CASSYFSGGANEQFF

abundance: NA
v_gene: TRBV18
d_gene: TRBD1
j_gene: TRBJ1-3
CDR3nt: TGTGCCAGCTCACCAGCCCTCACAGGGGTCGGAAACACCATATATTTT
CDR3aa: CASSPALTGVGNTIYF

abundance: few
v_gene: TRBV6-4
d_gene: TRBD1
j_gene: TRBJ2-7
CDR3nt: TGTGCCAGCAGTAAACGGGACAGGTGCTACGAGCAGTACTTC
CDR3aa: CASSKRDRCYEQYF

abundance: few
v_gene: TRBV19
d_gene: NA
j_gene: TRBJ2-7
CDR3nt: TGTGCCAGTAGTATTATCGCGGGCTACGAGCAGTACTTC
CDR3aa: CASSIIAGYEQYF

abundance: once
v_gene: TRBV7-2
d_gene: NA
j_gene: TRBJ1-6
CDR3nt: TGTGCCAGCAGACCCCAGTATGTGAATTCACCCCTCCACTTT
CDR3aa: CASRPQYVNSPLHF

abundance: once
v_gene: TRBV5-1
d_gene: NA
j_gene: TRBJ1-5
CDR3nt: TGCGCCAGCAGCTTTGGTCCAGGGGGCAATCAGCCCCAGCATTTT
CDR3aa: CASSFGPGGNQPQHF

abundance: NA
v_gene: TRBV7-8
d_gene: NA
j_gene: TRBJ2-7
CDR3nt: TGTGCCAGCAGCTTAGGGCAGGGAAACTCCTACGAGCAGTACTTC
CDR3aa: CASSLGQGNSYEQYF

abundance: NA
v_gene: TRBV7-9
d_gene: TRBD1
j_gene: TRBJ2-4
CDR3nt: TGTGCCAGCAGCTTATGGCAGGGGGCAGTAGACATTCAGTACTTC
CDR3aa: CASSLWQGAVDIQYF

abundance: NA
v_gene: TRBV7-9
d_gene: TRBD2
j_gene: TRBJ2-1
CDR3nt: TGTGCCAGCAGCTCGAGGGGGACTAGGGTCAATGAGCAGTTCTTC
CDR3aa: CASSSRGTRVNEQFF

abundance: NA
v_gene: TRBV5-4
d_gene: TRBD2
j_gene: TRBJ2-5
CDR3nt: TGTGCCAGCAGCTCGGGACTAGCGGGGCAAGAGACCCAGTACTTC
CDR3aa: CASSSGLAGQETQYF

abundance: NA
v_gene: TRBV7-8
d_gene: TRBD1
j_gene: TRBJ2-1
CDR3nt: TGTGCCAGCAGCCTGACCCAGAACAGGGGTGAGCAGTTCTTC
CDR3aa: CASSLTQNRGEQFF

abundance: NA
v_gene: TRBV19
d_gene: TRBD1
j_gene: TRBJ1-5
CDR3nt: TGTGCCAGCGTAGACAGGGGGAGCAATCAGCCCCAGCATTTT
CDR3aa: CASVDRGSNQPQHF

abundance: NA
v_gene: TRBV12-5
d_gene: TRBD1
j_gene: TRBJ1-1
CDR3nt: TGTGCTAGTGGTTTTGGACAGGGGGGCGAAGTAAAGGCTTTCTTT
CDR3aa: CASGFGQGGEVKAFF